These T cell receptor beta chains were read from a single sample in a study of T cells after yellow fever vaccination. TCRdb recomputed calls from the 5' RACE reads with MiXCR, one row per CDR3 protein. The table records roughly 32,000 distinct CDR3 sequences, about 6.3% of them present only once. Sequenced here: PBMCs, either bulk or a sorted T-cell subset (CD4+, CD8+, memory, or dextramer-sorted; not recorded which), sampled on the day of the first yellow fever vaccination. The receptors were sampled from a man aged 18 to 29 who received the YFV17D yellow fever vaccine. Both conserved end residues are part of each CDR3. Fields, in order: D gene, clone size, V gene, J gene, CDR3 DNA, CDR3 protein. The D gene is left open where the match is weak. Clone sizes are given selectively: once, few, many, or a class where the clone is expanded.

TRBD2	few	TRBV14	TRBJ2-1	TGTGCCAGCAGCTTATCCCCGGGACTAGCGGTCCCCCTCAATGTGGAGCAGTTCTTC	CASSLSPGLAVPLNVEQFF
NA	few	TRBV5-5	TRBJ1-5	TGTGCCAGCAGCTTGATTGTGGCAGCTCGAGGGCAGCCCCAGCATTTT	CASSLIVAARGQPQHF
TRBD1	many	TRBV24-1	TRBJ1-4	TGTGCCACCACCCCGGGACAGAGTAATGAAAAACTGTTTTTT	CATTPGQSNEKLFF
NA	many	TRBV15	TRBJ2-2	TGTGCCACCAGCCGCCGCGCGAACACCGGGGAGCTGTTTTTT	CATSRRANTGELFF
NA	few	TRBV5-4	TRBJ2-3	TGTGCCAGCAGCCCCTCCCGGGGCCTAAGCACAGATACGCAGTATTTT	CASSPSRGLSTDTQYF
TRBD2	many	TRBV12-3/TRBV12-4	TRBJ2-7	TGTGCCAGCAGTTTCGCGGGCGGGGGCTACGAGCAGTACTTC	CASSFAGGGYEQYF
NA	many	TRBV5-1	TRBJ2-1	TGCGCCAGCAGCCCTGGGACCTACAATGAGCAGTTCTTC	CASSPGTYNEQFF
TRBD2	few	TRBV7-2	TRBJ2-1	TGTGCCAGCAGCAATCTAGCGGGGGGGCACAATGAGCAGTTCTTC	CASSNLAGGHNEQFF
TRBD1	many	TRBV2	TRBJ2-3	TGTGCCAGCAGTGAAAGGGGGCCCGCTACGCAGTATTTT	CASSERGPATQYF
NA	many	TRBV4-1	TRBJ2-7	TGCGCCAGCAGCCAAGCAGGCAGCTCCGCCTACGAGCAGTACTTC	CASSQAGSSAYEQYF
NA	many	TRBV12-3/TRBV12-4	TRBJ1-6	TGTGCCAGCAGTTTGGGAATAAGGGGCCGTGATGATTCACCCCTCCACTTT	CASSLGIRGRDDSPLHF
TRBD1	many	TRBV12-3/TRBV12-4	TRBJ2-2	TGTGCCAGCAGCCGACAGGGGGCAAACACCGGGGAGCTGTTTTTT	CASSRQGANTGELFF
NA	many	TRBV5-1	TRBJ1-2	TGCGCCAGCAGCTTGTATGGAGGCTACACCTTC	CASSLYGGYTF
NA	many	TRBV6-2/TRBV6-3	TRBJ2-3	TGTGCCAGCAGGGATTGGAGTTTGGATACGCAGTATTTT	CASRDWSLDTQYF
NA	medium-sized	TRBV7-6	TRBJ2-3	TGTGCCAGCAGCTTAGCTAGCACAGATACGCAGTATTTT	CASSLASTDTQYF
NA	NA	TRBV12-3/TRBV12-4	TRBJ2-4	TGTGCCAGCAGTTTATTCTTATTGTCAGCCAAAAACATTCAGTACTTC	CASSLFLLSAKNIQYF
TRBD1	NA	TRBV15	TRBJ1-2	TGTGCCACCAGCGGTTTCGACAGGGGAGATTATGGCTACACCTTC	CATSGFDRGDYGYTF
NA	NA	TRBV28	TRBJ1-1	TGTGCCAGCAGTTTTCGGGGGAGTGAAGCTTTCTTT	CASSFRGSEAFF
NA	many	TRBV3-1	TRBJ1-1	TGTGCCAGCAGGCTGCAGGAGAACACTGAAGCTTTCTTT	CASRLQENTEAFF
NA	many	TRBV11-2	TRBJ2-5	TGTGCCAGCAGCTCCCCGGCAGGGTACCAAGAGACCCAGTACTTC	CASSSPAGYQETQYF
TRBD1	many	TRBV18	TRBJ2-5	TGTGCCAGCTCACAGGGACAGGGGTTGGAGACCCAGTACTTC	CASSQGQGLETQYF
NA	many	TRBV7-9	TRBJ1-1	TGTGCCAGCAGCTTAGAAGGGTGGTACGGCGGCACTGAAGCTTTCTTT	CASSLEGWYGGTEAFF
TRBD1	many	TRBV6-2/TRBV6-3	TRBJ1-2	TGTGCCAGCAGTCGACAGGGGCGCTATGGCTACACCTTC	CASSRQGRYGYTF
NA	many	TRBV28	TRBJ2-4	TGTGCCAGCAGCCCGGACCGCGAAAACATTCAGTACTTC	CASSPDRENIQYF
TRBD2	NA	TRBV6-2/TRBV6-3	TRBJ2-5	TGTGCCAGCAGCCGGACTAGCGGGGGTTCAGAGACCCAGTACTTC	CASSRTSGGSETQYF
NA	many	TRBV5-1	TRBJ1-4	TGCGCCAGCAGCTTGCTGTCCGGGGGTAATGAAAAACTGTTTTTT	CASSLLSGGNEKLFF
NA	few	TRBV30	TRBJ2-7	TGTGCCTGGAGCCCCGGACAAGGGATTATCTACGAGCAGTACTTC	CAWSPGQGIIYEQYF
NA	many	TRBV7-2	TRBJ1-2	TGTGCCAGCAGCTTAGCTCTCACTCTGGGATATGGCTACACCTTC	CASSLALTLGYGYTF
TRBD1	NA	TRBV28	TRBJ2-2	TGTGCCAGCCTCCAGACAGGGGCGGCCGGGGAGCTGTTTTTT	CASLQTGAAGELFF
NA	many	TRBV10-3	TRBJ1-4	TGTGCCATCAGTGACCCTACGACGGCGAATGAAAAACTGTTTTTT	CAISDPTTANEKLFF
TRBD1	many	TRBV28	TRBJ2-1	TGTGCCAGCAGTTCCGGACAGGGGAGGTTCTTC	CASSSGQGRFF
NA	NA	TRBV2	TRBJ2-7	TGTGCCAGCAGTGCCCGGCTCGAGCAGTACTTC	CASSARLEQYF
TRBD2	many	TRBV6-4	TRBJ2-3	TGTGCCAGCAGTGACGGGGCGGGGGGACCCGGAGATACGCAGTATTTT	CASSDGAGGPGDTQYF
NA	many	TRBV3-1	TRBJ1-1	TGTGCCAGCAGGTCCGGGACATTAGAAGCTTTCTTT	CASRSGTLEAFF
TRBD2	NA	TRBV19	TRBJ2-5	TGTGCCAGTAGTATATCCGGGACTAGCGGTGCTCTCCAAGAGACCCAGTACTTC	CASSISGTSGALQETQYF
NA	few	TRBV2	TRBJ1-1	TGTGCCAGCCGATACGGGATCACTGAAGCTTTCTTT	CASRYGITEAFF
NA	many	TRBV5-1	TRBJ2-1	TGCGCCAGCAGCTTCGGAGGGGGGTCAACCTACAATGAGCAGTTCTTC	CASSFGGGSTYNEQFF
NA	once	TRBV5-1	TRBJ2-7	TGCGCCAGCAGCTTGGCCGGAGGGTACTCCTACGAGCAGTACTTC	CASSLAGGYSYEQYF
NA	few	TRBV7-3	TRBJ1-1	TGTGCCAGCAGCTACATCATGAACACTGAAGCTTTCTTT	CASSYIMNTEAFF
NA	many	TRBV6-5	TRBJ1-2	TGTGCCAGCAGTTACGCGGGGAGTCGGTATGGCTACACCTTC	CASSYAGSRYGYTF
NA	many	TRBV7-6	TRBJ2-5	TGTGCCAGCAGCGCCGTGAGGGGACACCAAGAGACCCAGTACTTC	CASSAVRGHQETQYF
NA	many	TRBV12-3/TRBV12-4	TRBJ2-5	TGTGCCAGCAGTTTCACTAGGGGTGCGACCCAGTACTTC	CASSFTRGATQYF
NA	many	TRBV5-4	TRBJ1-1	TGTGCCAGCAGCTTGATGGGGGGGGCTGAAGCTTTCTTT	CASSLMGGAEAFF
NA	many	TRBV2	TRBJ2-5	TGTGCCAGCAGTGACGTGGGCCAAGAGACCCAGTACTTC	CASSDVGQETQYF
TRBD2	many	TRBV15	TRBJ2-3	TGTGCCACCAGCGGAGGACTAGCGAGCACAGATACGCAGTATTTT	CATSGGLASTDTQYF
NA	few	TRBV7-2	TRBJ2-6	TGTGCATTATCTGGGGCCAACGTCCTGACTTTC	CALSGANVLTF
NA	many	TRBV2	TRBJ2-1	TGTGCCAGCAGTGATGATAGGGAGTATGAGCAGTTCTTC	CASSDDREYEQFF
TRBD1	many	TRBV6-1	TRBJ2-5	TGTGCCAGCAGTGAAGCCCCACAGGGGCCTCAAGAGACCCAGTACTTC	CASSEAPQGPQETQYF
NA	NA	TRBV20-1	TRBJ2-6	TGCAGTGCTAGAAGGGGAGCCTCTGGGGCCAACGTCCTGACTTTC	CSARRGASGANVLTF
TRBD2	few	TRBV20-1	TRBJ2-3	TGCAGTGCTAGAGGGGACAGCGGGGGGGCCGATACGCAGTATTTT	CSARGDSGGADTQYF
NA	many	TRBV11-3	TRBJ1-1	TGTGCCAGCAGTGATCTCCACGAAAAGCTTACGAACACTGAAGCTTTCTTT	CASSDLHEKLTNTEAFF
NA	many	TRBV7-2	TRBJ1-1	TGTGCCAGCAACCGTAGGGGGAACACTGAAGCTTTCTTT	CASNRRGNTEAFF
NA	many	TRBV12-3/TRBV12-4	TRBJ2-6	TGTGCCAGCAGTTTCGTCGGTGGGGCCAACGTCCTGACTTTC	CASSFVGGANVLTF